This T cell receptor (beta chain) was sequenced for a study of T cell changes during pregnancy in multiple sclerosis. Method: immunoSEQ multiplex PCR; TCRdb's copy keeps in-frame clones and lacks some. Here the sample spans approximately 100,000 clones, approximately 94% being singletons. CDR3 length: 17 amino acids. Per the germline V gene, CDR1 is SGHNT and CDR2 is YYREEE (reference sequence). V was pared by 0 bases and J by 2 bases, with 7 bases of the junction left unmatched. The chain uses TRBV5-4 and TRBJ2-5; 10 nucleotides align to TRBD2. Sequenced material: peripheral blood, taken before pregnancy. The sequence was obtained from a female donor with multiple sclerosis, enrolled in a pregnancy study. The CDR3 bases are TGTGCCAGCAGCTTGGCCATGCTAGCGGGAGTTCAAGAGACCCAGTACTTC. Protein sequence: CASSLAMLAGVQETQYF.